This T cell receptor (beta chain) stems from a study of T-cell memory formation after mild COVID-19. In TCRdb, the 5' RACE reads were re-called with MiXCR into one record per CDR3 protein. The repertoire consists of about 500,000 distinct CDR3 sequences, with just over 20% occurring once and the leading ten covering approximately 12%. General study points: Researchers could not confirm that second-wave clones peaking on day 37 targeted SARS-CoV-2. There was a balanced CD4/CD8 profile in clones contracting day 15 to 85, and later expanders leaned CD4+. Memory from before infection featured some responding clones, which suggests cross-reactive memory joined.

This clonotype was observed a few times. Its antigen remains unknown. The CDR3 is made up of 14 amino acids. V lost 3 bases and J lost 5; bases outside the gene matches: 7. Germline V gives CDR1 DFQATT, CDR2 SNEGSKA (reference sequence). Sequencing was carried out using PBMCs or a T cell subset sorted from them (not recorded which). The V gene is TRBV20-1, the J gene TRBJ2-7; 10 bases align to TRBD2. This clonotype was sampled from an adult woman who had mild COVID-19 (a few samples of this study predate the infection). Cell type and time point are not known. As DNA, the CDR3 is TGCAGTGCTAGTGTGGCTAGCGGGAGCCACGAGCAGTACTTC. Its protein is CSASVASGSHEQYF.